This T cell receptor beta chain was captured by sequencing in a study of T cell repertoires in cytomegalovirus infection. Study-level information: Evidence of both CMV infection and a matching HLA type came from public TCR beta signatures.

About this clonotype itself: What it binds is unknown.

Using its own MiXCR run on the reads, TCRdb lists one record per CDR3 protein. Counted here are roughly 54,000 distinct CDR3 sequences, roughly 34% occurring once; the ten biggest clones make up about 74%. General study findings and limits: In two of eight donors, the top clonotype was HLA-C-restricted CMV-specific. Of the TCR beta families, the public ones yielded a cumulative frequency that identified carriers of CMV plus the relevant HLA.

The germline gives CDR1 SGHRS, CDR2 YFSETQ. Trimming shortened V by 4 bases and J by 1 base, and 16 bases separated the two germline ends. The CDR3 is 16 amino acids. The rearrangement links TRBV5-1 to TRBJ2-3; D might be TRBD2 (5 bases). The sequence was obtained from a human donor in good health (CMV status not recorded). Some clones in this sample may be carry-over from other donors' samples. Sequencing was carried out using PBMCs, sequenced either directly or after in vitro stimulation (not recorded which). CDR3 coding DNA: TGCGCCAGCAGCCCGGCGGGCGGCGCTCGCACAGATACGCAGTATTTT. The encoded protein is CASSPAGGARTDTQYF.